Described below is a single TCR beta chain sequence and its context. This sample is part of a study of blood T cell repertoires in COVID-19. Under the authors' procedure: Amplification of reference gene primers was used by the study to estimate nucleated cell counts. TCRdb's table, derived via immunoSEQ multiplex PCR, lists solely in-frame clones and lacks some. D and trimming were read from the DNA, whereas the V and J calls and clone size are those reported in that table. Here the sample spans some 170,000 clones, more than 60% being singletons. V was pared by 0 bases and J by 2 bases, with 3 bases of the junction left unmatched. There are 15 residues in the CDR3. Germline V CDR1 and CDR2: SGHTA, FQGNSA.

The sequenced sample consisted of peripheral blood. The gene calls are TRBV7-2 and TRBJ2-7; 8 bases line up with TRBD2. This TCR derives from a man between 65 and 85 years old with acute or convalescent COVID-19. CDR3 protein: CASSLALLAAYEQYF. CDR3 bases: TGTGCCAGCAGCTTAGCGTTACTAGCGGCCTACGAGCAGTACTTC.